Reported below is one T cell receptor (beta chain). The V end was cut by 0 bases, the J end by 4 bases, with 12 bases between. This CDR3 region has 15 residues. Germline V gene data show CDR1 as MGHRA and CDR2 as YSYEKL. Original data processing: Reference gene primer amplification gave estimated nucleated cell counts. Only in-frame clones appear in the TCRdb table, and some are missing; sequencing was by immunoSEQ multiplex PCR. V, J and clone size were drawn from that table, and D and trimming were deduced from the DNA. The data contain approximately 110,000 clones, 75% to 85% of them singletons. This sample stems from a study of blood T cell repertoires in COVID-19.

The chain has TRBV4-1 and TRBJ1-2; maybe TRBD1 (5 bases). Sample: peripheral blood. The source of this sequence is a woman aged 80 or over with active or convalescent COVID-19. CDR3 protein: CASSQEVGLGYGYTF. DNA for the CDR3: TGCGCCAGCAGCCAAGAGGTGGGACTCGGCTATGGCTACACCTTC.